This TCR beta chain was profiled in a study of cytomegalovirus exposure and HLA in healthy donors (dated by TCRdb to about 2017). Regarding the complete study: According to an earlier analysis of 450 to 650 of the donors, 150 million to 200 million T cells yielded some 120 million unique TCR beta sequences and approximately 300 Gb of sequence data. An early release covering just under 650 HLA-typed donors comprised 250 to 350 gigabases of sequencing data and approximately 80 million unique TCR sequences. Of the roughly 400 genotyped donors, roughly 85% fell in the genetic ancestry cluster associated with self-reported Caucasian donors. The study was designed to test whether signatures of past pathogen exposure could be identified by cataloging public T cell receptors. The study profiled the T cell repertoires of 550 to 700 subjects by immunosequencing and related them to cytomegalovirus serostatus. A separate validation cohort of 100 to 150 different subjects was used in addition to the 666-subject first cohort. To predict cytomegalovirus infection status, the study combined high-throughput TCR immunosequencing, statistical association of individual TCRs with disease status, and machine learning. In a later analysis, previously published TCR beta repertoires from several hundred donors were re-analyzed and high-resolution HLA genotyping was added so that TCR occurrence patterns could be studied. Rather than drawing on any new phenotypic data, the later analysis identified candidate immune exposures from TCR beta sequences and the way those sequences occurred across donors. In an earlier analysis of 500 to 650 of the donors, high-throughput TCR beta sequencing was used to judge whether each TCR beta V gene segment behaved as functional or pseudogenic. Donor age, sex, ethnicity and CMV serostatus were compiled together with the repertoire data. Genome-wide SNP genotypes for about 65% of the 666 donors were used in a later genetic analysis, which treated that subset as a discovery cohort. All discovery cohort repertoires had been generated on a single sequencing platform. HLA typing covered class I and class II loci at four-digit resolution. The number of typed donors differed by locus: roughly 629-640 for A, B, C, DRB1 and DQB1; some 540 for DQA1; approximately 610 for DPA1; and 400 to 480 for DPB1. Because of strong linkage in the cohort, four to six DR-DQ haplotypes were treated as single units for association and clustering. Among a few hundred genotyped donors of the cohort, an average of roughly 240,000 unique TCR beta nucleotide sequences were sequenced per donor, approximately 20% of them non-productive. What the research found in general, with its limitations: The only immune exposure information available for the cohort was CMV serostatus. Compared with the 666-donor mean, donors in an Asian-associated ancestry cluster had fewer N-insertions in productive TCRs, according to a later genetic analysis. A later analysis found that most CMV-associated TCR beta chains appeared HLA-restricted, with HLA associations seemingly driven largely by CMV exposure. The study listed 170 or so TCR beta chains as associated with cytomegalovirus. Because counts were too low, 15 to 20 rarely observed V segments, including chromosome 9 orphons, were left out of the earlier analysis of over 550 of the donors. Because some donors lacked HLA typing at each locus, the association tests relied only on the typed subset. In a later analysis, 16,951 TCR beta sequences were associated with specific HLA alleles at a false discovery rate of 0.05. Several of the top co-occurrence clusters appeared to be linked to parvovirus B19, influenza, CMV and Epstein-Barr virus, according to a later analysis. Across donors, most TCR sequences were observed very rarely, whereas some public TCRs were present in many individuals. An earlier analysis of some 560 of the donors showed that most TCR beta V segments appeared in productive rearrangements either about 90% or about 30% of the time, which broadly matched IMGT annotations. The cohort was sequenced for TCR beta chains only, and without alpha or paired-chain data the features that could be detected were limited. It was suggested by the authors that the approach could potentially be generalized to other disease states and immunological phenotypes. In vitro tests confirmed that a few of the cytomegalovirus-associated TCR beta chains recognize cytomegalovirus antigens. Assigning TCR associations to individual alleles was difficult when HLA alleles, especially DR and DQ, strongly co-occurred. A later analysis found that HLA-associated TCR beta chains were more clonally expanded and had lower generation probabilities than equally common non-associated chains. An association between a missense DCLRE1C variant and V-gene and J-gene trimming of TCR beta chains was found in a later genetic analysis and replicated in an independent cohort. A further reported finding was that TCR beta sequences accurately predicted the HLA-A and HLA-B alleles for most subjects in the first cohort. A cluster of highly shared sequence variants was judged likely to represent a technical artifact of the sequencing pipeline. Correlated functional status among segregating V segments might be attributable to linkage disequilibrium, but an unknown experimental factor could not be ruled out. A later analysis found that TCR association rates varied across HLA loci, with DRB1 alleles showing the most associated TCRs and HLA-C alleles the fewest. Sequencing depth was assumed to be roughly uniform across donors in the presence/absence analyses, though that assumption may not hold. Because the 87-base-pair reads could not distinguish some IMGT-functional V segments, including TRBV6-2 and TRBV6-3, those segments were excluded. Cytomegalovirus status was reported to be diagnosed by the classifier with high specificity and sensitivity in both the original and validation cohorts.

CDR1 and CDR2 are drawn from the germline V gene (reference sequence): MNHEY, SMNVEV. The CDR3 sequence holds 15 residues, the cysteine and phenylalanine included. The kept DNA is CDR3 alone, 45 bases in frame from the first base. Details on this clone: Its antigen is not yet known. Per-base quality was not reported, and no clone a single base away is much larger than it.

The cohort was made up of hundreds of healthy bone marrow donors. Cohort members were all nominally healthy when sampled, although unrecorded immune exposures were likely present. The donor tested CMV seronegative, placing the donor among the 300 to 400 seronegative members of the cohort. Every donor gave a peripheral blood sample, and the peripheral blood mononuclear cells from that sample were used for TCR beta sequencing. Genomic DNA extraction from the blood cell samples was performed with the Qiagen DNeasy Blood Extraction Kit. The protocol used for the library was the immunoSEQ multiplex PCR assay. For the multiplex PCR, a mixture combining 60 forward primers for TCR Vbeta segments and 13 reverse primers for TCR Jbeta segments was used. A multiplex PCR assay on genomic DNA amplified the CDR3 region of rearranged TCR beta genes. The amplified TCR beta libraries were sequenced on the Illumina HiSeq System as 87-base-pair reads. For the original study's pipeline: Across the 500 to 850 repertoires, a later analysis counted 60 million to 90 million unique TCR beta chains, roughly 11 million of which were shared by at least two donors. Raw reads were error-corrected and collapsed into unique sequences by a nearest-neighbor algorithm in which closely related sequences were merged to remove PCR and sequencing errors. CDR3 sequences were aligned to IMGT reference sequences to assign V, D and J gene segments. For a sequence to be retained, a match of at least six nucleotides to both a V gene segment and a J gene segment was required. A rearrangement counted as productive if the CDR3 had no stop codons and remained in frame with V and J, and every other rearrangement counted as non-productive. Following IMGT convention, CDR3 was defined as the stretch from the second conserved V-encoded cysteine up to the conserved J-encoded phenylalanine. In an earlier analysis of 587 of the donors, sequences lacking an unambiguous match to a single V gene segment were excluded. An earlier analysis of around 600 of the donors classified V segments as functional when productive rearrangements were above 56.7% and as segregating when the standard deviation between donors was above 5%. A statistical classification framework was developed to diagnose cytomegalovirus status using the catalog of TCR beta chain sequences. In a later analysis, TCR nucleotide sequences were compared against IMGT/GENE-DB human TR gene sequences so that V and J genes could be assigned. Using the TCRdist pipeline, a later analysis assigned CDR3 sequences along with most-parsimonious VDJ recombination scenarios. In a later analysis, every TCR beta chain was defined by the combination of its CDR3 amino acid sequence and its V-gene family, and reads without a unique V-gene family were dropped. To address suspected cross-contamination and a sequencing artifact, a later analysis removed a few hundred highly shared, low-generation-probability nucleotide sequences. In a later analysis, a clonal expansion index for each public chain was calculated from normalized within-repertoire ranks of inferred template counts. A later analysis computed generation probabilities with a VDJ recombination model fitted to out-of-frame rearrangements, and checked the results against IGoR. Hypergeometric tests were used in a later analysis to score TCR-TCR, TCR-HLA and TCR-CMV co-occurrence, with a repertoire-size bias correction applied to the TCR pairs. False discovery rates were estimated in a later analysis by permuting HLA or CMV assignments 20 times. In a later analysis, co-occurring TCRs were grouped with DBSCAN, and TCRdist sequence similarity was added when clustering was performed within HLA-allele-positive subsets. Co-occurrence clustering excluded repertoires with fewer than 30,000 or more than 120,000 public chains, plus five with anomalous nucleotide sharing. In its TCRdb copy, this immuneACCESS table keeps in-frame sequences only and misses some clones. Where compared with another copy, unresolved V genes explain less than half of these, and the others have no known cause. That table gives V, J and clone size, and the DNA gave D and trimming. The sample yields some 97,000 clones; 65% to 90% were counted once. The biggest ten clones account for 1.2% of the sample.

The sequencing input was PBMCs. This clonotype originated in a woman younger than 35 in good health and CMV-seronegative. The rearranged segments are TRBV27 and TRBJ2-5; 7 nucleotides in the junction match TRBD1. Judging by the DNA end, TRBJ2-7 fits better; the J call may be wrong. Read as DNA, the sequence is TGTGCCAGCAGCGAATACAGGGGTCGGTCCTACGAGCAGTACTTC. This encodes CASSEYRGRSYEQYF.